Sequencing of this T cell receptor (beta chain) was carried out in a study of T cell responses to AZD1222 COVID-19 vaccine. General study findings and limits: Unmutated regions of variants are reportedly targeted by nearly half of spike-specific TCRs.

Generated by immunoSEQ multiplex PCR, the TCRdb table keeps only in-frame clones and is missing some. There are about 100,000 clones in the sample; 87% occur only once, and 16% lies in the top ten. The germline V gene has CDR1 SSHAT and CDR2 FNYEAQ (reference sequence). Trimming removed 5 bases at V and 1 base at J, with 13 bases between. This CDR3 spans 15 amino acids. As regards this clone: Its specificity is not known.

Sequences were derived from peripheral blood, sampled on day 0 of AZD1222 vaccination. The chain couples TRBV7-7 to TRBJ2-3, with D possibly TRBD2 on 6 matching bases. This TCR was sampled from an adult in good health. The CDR3 sequence: CASSLEGRGTDTQYF. The DNA of the CDR3 is TGTGCCAGCAGCCTGGAGGGCCGGGGCACAGATACGCAGTATTTT.